The 9 T cell receptor beta chains given below trace back to one sample, sequenced in a study of T cell repertoires in cytomegalovirus infection. These receptors' targets are unknown. TCRdb called the reads again in MiXCR, with one record for every CDR3 protein. Of approximately 470,000 distinct CDR3 sequences in the sample, under 55% were seen once. The starting material was cultured PBMCs, obtained from culture after CMV antigen stimulation. Receptors were obtained from a human donor in good health (CMV status not recorded). Some clones in this sample may be carry-over from other donors' samples.

The chain combines TRBV5-6 with TRBJ2-3, with D perhaps TRBD2 (6 bases). V lost 3 bases, J lost 4 bases, and 9 bases lay in between. The CDR3 sequence is 13 residues long. CDR1 and CDR2 (germline): SGHDT, YYEEEE. DNA of the CDR3: TGTGCCAGCAGCTGGGGGACTGCAGATACGCAGTATTTT. It specifies CASSWGTADTQYF.

The chain couples TRBV4-3 to TRBJ1-1, with no clear D. The CDR3 has 16 residues. Trimming left V 0 bases short and J 0 bases short, with 11 bases between. Germline CDR1 is LGHNA and CDR2 is YSLEER. CDR3 protein: CASSQEGGRLNTEAFF. Written as DNA, the CDR3 is TGCGCCAGCAGCCAAGAGGGCGGCAGACTGAACACTGAAGCTTTCTTT.

A single count supports this clonotype. This chain connects TRBV20-1 to TRBJ2-1; the match to TRBD2 covers 10 bases. The germline V gene has CDR1 DFQATT and CDR2 SNEGSKA (reference sequence). This CDR3 is built from 17 residues. The junction had 11 bases not matched to a gene; V was cut back by 4 bases and J by 2 bases. The CDR3 sequence: CSATKLAGTSAYNEQFF. CDR3 nucleotides: TGCAGTGCTACGAAACTGGCCGGGACTAGCGCCTACAATGAGCAGTTCTTC.

This clonotype was picked up one time. V usage is TRBV7-2 and J usage is TRBJ2-2; unclear D gene. The CDR3 is 14 residues long. From germline, CDR1 is SGHTA and CDR2 FQGNSA. V was trimmed by 0 bases and J by 6 bases, leaving 8 bases between them. CDR3 coding DNA: TGTGCCAGCAGCTTAGCGGTGTGGGCCGGGGAGCTGTTTTTT. It yields the protein CASSLAVWAGELFF.

The V gene is TRBV24-1, the J gene TRBJ2-2; 11 positions match TRBD1. This CDR3 contains 17 residues. CDR1 KGHDR and CDR2 SFDVKD come from the germline V gene. The V gene end was trimmed by 4 bases and the J gene end by 6 bases; junction bases not matched to a gene: 9. The CDR3 is CATSEAGQGAHPGELFF. In DNA, the CDR3 is TGTGCCACCAGTGAGGCTGGACAGGGGGCGCATCCCGGGGAGCTGTTTTTT.

V gene TRBV7-2 combines with J gene TRBJ1-1, with TRBD1 as a possible D gene (6 bases). This CDR3 region has 15 residues. Trimming left V 1 base short and J 1 base short, with 10 bases between. Germline V gives CDR1 SGHTA, CDR2 FQGNSA. The CDR3 here is CASSLGLGQNTEAFF. DNA of the CDR3: TGTGCCAGCAGCTTAGGGCTGGGACAGAACACTGAAGCTTTCTTT.

This clonotype was observed a handful of times. J is TRBJ2-7 and V is TRBV7-9, with 9 bases that match TRBD1. The CDR3 sequence is 15 residues long. Germline trimming cut 5 bases from V and 3 bases from J; bases unmatched to any gene: 8. From germline, CDR1 is SEHNR and CDR2 FQNEAQ (reference sequence). Here the CDR3 DNA reads TGTGCCAGCAGCCCACTCGGGACAGGGAACTACGAGCAGTACTTC. Protein: CASSPLGTGNYEQYF.

The chain uses TRBV7-6 and TRBJ2-2, with 10 positions matching TRBD2. The V gene's germline CDR1 is SGHVS and CDR2 FNYEAQ. The junction had 4 bases not matched to a gene; V was cut back by 2 bases and J by 1 base. The CDR3 is made up of 17 amino acids. The CDR3 nucleotides read TGTGCCAGCAGCTTACTGCTAGCGGGGGAGAACACCGGGGAGCTGTTTTTT. Its translation is CASSLLLAGENTGELFF.

This clonotype was observed a few times. CDR3 sequence: CAISESMAADQETQYF. As DNA, the CDR3 is TGTGCCATCAGTGAGTCTATGGCAGCGGACCAAGAGACCCAGTACTTC. The chain carries TRBV10-3 and TRBJ2-5, with D maybe TRBD2 (5 bases). V gave up 0 bases and J gave up 0 bases, with 11 bases separating them. This CDR3 contains 16 residues. From germline, CDR1 is ENHRY and CDR2 SYGVKD.